The source of this T cell receptor (beta chain) is a study of PD-1 blockade in mismatch repair-deficient tumors. A word on this clone: At one boundary the junction diverges from the germline segment, which might be a read error.

The CDR3 consists of 19 residues. Germline V gives CDR1 SSHAT, CDR2 FNYEAQ (reference sequence). Sequencing was performed with immunoSEQ multiplex PCR; in TCRdb, only in-frame clones are kept and a portion is missing. Altogether roughly 110,000 clones are present, around 80% being singletons, with the ten largest covering approximately 4.7%. The rearrangement joins TRBV7-7 to TRBJ2-3, with 8 bases fitting TRBD2. This sample comprised peripheral blood, obtained more than 58 weeks after starting pembrolizumab. The origin of this receptor is an adult with mismatch repair-deficient cancer. The CDR3 here is CASSLDPREGRWRTDTQYF. In DNA, the CDR3 is TGTGCTAGCAGCTTAGACCCTCGGGAGGGCAGGTGGAGGACAGATACGCAGTATTTT.